These 16 T cell receptor beta chains were all obtained from the same sample, sequenced in a study of OX40 agonist ivuxolimab in advanced cancers. Only in-frame clones appear in the TCRdb table, and some are missing; sequencing was by immunoSEQ multiplex PCR. The sample has around 90,000 clones, 80% to 90% seen once. The sequenced sample was CD4+ or CD8+ T cells sorted from blood, obtained in a trial of the OX40 agonist ivuxolimab. The receptors come from an adult with an advanced solid tumor such as melanoma, head and neck, liver or kidney cancer.

The chain carries TRBV19 and TRBJ2-1; 8 positions agree with TRBD2. This CDR3 is 16 amino acids long. The trim removed 3 bases at V and 5 bases at J, leaving 9 bases unmatched. Germline CDR1 LNHDA, CDR2 SQIVND (reference sequence). The CDR3 loop reads CASSIYLTGGDNEQFF. The DNA for the CDR3 is TGTGCCAGTAGTATTTACTTAACGGGAGGGGACAATGAGCAGTTCTTC.

This clone showed up just a few times. This chain joins TRBV18 and TRBJ1-4; D remains ambiguous. The CDR3 totals 13 residues. V lost 3 bases to trimming and J lost 8 bases, with 10 bases between them. Germline CDR1 KGHSH, CDR2 LQKENI. CDR3 amino acids: CASSPIHKEKLFF. The CDR3 nucleotides are TGTGCCAGCTCACCCATTCACAAAGAAAAACTGTTTTTT.

V and J are TRBV15 and TRBJ1-4; D is possibly TRBD1 (5 bases). Germline CDR1 and CDR2: LNHNV and YYDKDF (reference sequence). Trimming pared 0 bases from V and 4 bases from J, leaving 9 bases between. The CDR3 spans 15 residues. The CDR3 nucleotides read TGTGCCACCAGCAGAGATTCAGGGTATAATGAAAAACTGTTTTTT. The encoded protein is CATSRDSGYNEKLFF. Drawing the rest from reference TRBV15 and TRBJ1-4, the complete variable domain is DAMVIQNPRYQVTQFGKPVTLSCSQTLNHNVMYWYQQKSSQAPKLLFHYYDKDFNNEADTPDNFQSRRPNTSFCFLDIRSPGLGDTAMYLCATSRDSGYNEKLFFGSGTQLSVL.

In its sample, this clone was seen a few times. Other nucleotide sequences in the sample specify the same CDR3. This rearrangement joins TRBV5-4 to TRBJ1-4, with unresolved D. The CDR3 runs 14 residues. V lost 1 base and J 1 base, leaving 5 bases between the germline ends. In germline, CDR1 is SGHNT, CDR2 YYREEE (reference sequence). The CDR3 sequence is CASSLRETNEKLFF. The DNA for the CDR3 is TGTGCCAGCAGCTTGAGGGAAACTAATGAAAAACTGTTTTTT.

J is TRBJ2-3 and V is TRBV5-1, with a weak D call TRBD1 (6 bases). The germline CDR1 and CDR2 sequences are SGHRS and YFSETQ. The CDR3 totals 15 residues. Trimming removed 2 bases at V and 2 bases at J, with 12 bases between. CDR3 in amino acids: CASSFNGQHTDTQYF. The CDR3, as DNA: TGCGCCAGCAGCTTCAATGGACAGCACACAGATACGCAGTATTTT.

The table lists this clone with a count of one. V gene TRBV7-9 combines with J gene TRBJ2-5; the D is unclear. The end of the DNA is better explained by TRBJ2-7, so the J call may be wrong. CDR1 is SEHNR, CDR2 FQNEAQ, per germline (reference sequence). There are 14 residues in the CDR3. This CDR3 reads CASSTEGLSYEQYF. Written as DNA, the CDR3 is TGTGCCAGCAGCACCGAAGGCCTGTCCTACGAGCAGTACTTC.

The chain recombines TRBV19 with TRBJ2-1, with a tentative D call TRBD2 (5 bases). Trimming removed 3 bases at V and 7 bases at J, with 16 bases between. Per the germline V gene, CDR1 is LNHDA and CDR2 is SQIVND (reference sequence). This CDR3 comprises 15 residues. The CDR3 region is CASSMLAGPANEQFF. The CDR3 DNA reads as TGTGCCAGTAGTATGTTGGCGGGTCCCGCTAATGAGCAGTTCTTC.

The genes are TRBV4-1 and TRBJ1-2; D remains unclear. In germline, CDR1 is MGHRA, CDR2 YSYEKL. V gave up 1 base and J gave up 5 bases, with 14 bases separating them. The CDR3 contains 15 residues. DNA of the CDR3: TGCGCCAGCAGCCAAGTCCGGGAGCCCATGTATGGCTACACCTTC. Its protein product is CASSQVREPMYGYTF.

The V call is TRBV15, the J call TRBJ2-5; weak D call: TRBD2 (5 bases). The end of the DNA aligns better with TRBJ2-7, so the J call may be wrong. Germline CDR1 and CDR2: LNHNV and YYDKDF (reference sequence). CDR3 length: 13 amino acids. The DNA for the CDR3 is TGTGCCACCCGGGATGCAAGCGACTACGAGCAGTACTTC. It yields the protein CATRDASDYEQYF.

This chain joins TRBV11-2 and TRBJ2-3; no definite D call. CDR1 and CDR2 from the germline V gene are SGHAT and FQNNGV. The V gene lost 1 base and the J gene lost 5 bases, with 1 base spanning the gap. The CDR3 runs to 11 residues. CDR3 DNA sequence: TGTGCCAGCAGCTTAGGAGATACGCAGTATTTT. Translating gives CASSLGDTQYF. Drawing the rest from reference TRBV11-2 and TRBJ2-3, the complete variable domain is EAGVAQSPRYKIIEKRQSVAFWCNPISGHATLYWYQQILGQGPKLLIQFQNNGVVDDSQLPKDRFSAERLKGVDSTLKIQPAKLEDSAVYLCASSLGDTQYFGPGTRLTVL.

The chain combines TRBV18 with TRBJ1-5; D perhaps matches TRBD1 (6 bases). The CDR3 spans 14 residues. Trimming removed 6 bases at V and 8 bases at J, with 17 bases between. Germline CDR1 is KGHSH and CDR2 is LQKENI. CDR3 nucleotide sequence: TGTGCCAGCTCGTCCGGGGACACCCAGAAGCCCCAGCATTTT. This codes for CASSSGDTQKPQHF. The complete variable domain, with remaining parts taken from reference TRBV18 and TRBJ1-5, reads NAGVMQNPRHLVRRRGQEARLRCSPMKGHSHVYWYRQLPEEGLKFMVYLQKENIIDESGMPKERFSAEFPKEGPSILRIQQVVRGDSAAYFCASSSGDTQKPQHFGDGTRLSIL.

This clone was detected a few times. The J gene is TRBJ1-4, the V gene TRBV27; D may be TRBD1 (6 bases). Trimming removed 1 base at V and 7 bases at J, with 16 bases between. The CDR3 loop spans 16 amino acids. The germline CDR1 and CDR2 sequences are MNHEY and SMNVEV (reference sequence). CDR3 residues: CASSLYGTGGSEKLFF. CDR3 bases: TGTGCCAGCAGTTTATATGGGACGGGGGGCAGTGAAAAACTGTTTTTT.

This chain uses TRBV27 with TRBJ1-1, with 10 nucleotides matching TRBD1. The length of the CDR3 is 16 residues. Looked up from germline, CDR1 is MNHEY and CDR2 is SMNVEV (reference sequence). Trimming cost V 10 bases and J 3 bases; bases outside gene matches: 14. The CDR3 protein is CATRTGGTERDTEAFF. The CDR3 bases are TGTGCCACGAGGACAGGGGGTACGGAAAGGGACACTGAAGCTTTCTTT.

This clone has a single count. This chain connects TRBV6-6 to TRBJ2-1, with 9 bases identical to TRBD2. The V gene's germline CDR1 is MNHNY and CDR2 SVGAGI (reference sequence). The CDR3 loop spans 16 amino acids. Trimming removed 5 bases from V and 5 bases from J; junction bases left unmatched: 10. The CDR3 is CASSGLAGAVNNEQFF. In DNA form, the CDR3 reads TGTGCCAGCAGTGGGTTAGCGGGAGCGGTAAACAATGAGCAGTTCTTC.

The rearrangement links TRBV14 to TRBJ1-1, with D hard to call. This CDR3 is 15 amino acids long. V lost 4 bases and J lost 9, with 21 bases in between. CDR1 is SGHDN and CDR2 is FVKESK in the germline V gene. For the CDR3, the DNA is TGTGCCAGCAGCCCGCGTTCGATACCGGGCAAGCAAGCTTTCTTT. Translation: CASSPRSIPGKQAFF.

This clone was observed once. Written as DNA, the CDR3 is TGTGCCAGCAGCCCCAAAGGGGGAACTAATGAAAAACTGTTTTTT. Amino acids: CASSPKGGTNEKLFF. The V call is TRBV11-3, the J call TRBJ1-4; tentatively, D is TRBD1 (6 bases). This CDR3 has 15 amino acids. Germline CDR1 SGHNT, CDR2 YENEEA. Trimming stripped 5 bases from V and 1 base from J, with 11 bases between.